Presented here are 10 T cell receptor beta chains from one specimen sequenced in a study of T cell repertoires in cytomegalovirus infection. In TCRdb, the reads were re-called with MiXCR into one record per CDR3 protein. The sample holds about 260,000 distinct CDR3 sequences, around 13% seen once. Sequences were obtained from PBMCs. These receptors came from a human donor in good health (CMV status not recorded). Some clones in this sample may be carry-over from other donors' samples.

On this clonotype: A junction end diverges from the germline sequence, so it may reflect a read error. The chain joins TRBV19 to TRBJ2-1, with 14 nucleotides matching TRBD2. Looked up from germline, CDR1 is LNHDA and CDR2 is SQIVND (reference sequence). The CDR3 sequence is 18 residues long. In DNA form, the CDR3 reads TGTGCCAGTAGTGTAGAGAAGGGACTAGCGGGAGTGCTGGGTGAGCAGTTCTTC. Encoded protein: CASSVEKGLAGVLGEQFF.

The chain carries TRBV3-1 and TRBJ2-3, with D possibly TRBD2 on 6 matching bases. Germline loops: CDR1 LGHDT, CDR2 YNNKEL (reference sequence). Trimming removed 5 bases from V and 5 bases from J, with 14 bases in between. This CDR3 contains 14 residues. CDR3 in DNA: TGTGCCAGCAGCGGCCTGCCGGGGGAAGATACGCAGTATTTT. This sequence encodes CASSGLPGEDTQYF.

In its sample, this clonotype was seen a few times. The rearrangement links TRBV15 to TRBJ2-1; 7 bases agree with TRBD1. CDR1 and CDR2 from the germline V gene are LNHNV and YYDKDF (reference sequence). The ends lost 2 bases at V and 7 bases at J; junction bases unmatched: 8. The CDR3 length is 15 residues. This CDR3 reads CATSRPDRSWNEQFF. As DNA, the CDR3 is TGTGCCACCAGCAGACCGGACAGGAGTTGGAATGAGCAGTTCTTC.

The chain has TRBV20-1 and TRBJ1-2, with D possibly being TRBD1 (5 bases). V shed 3 bases and J shed 6 bases, with 11 bases lying between them. The CDR3 spans 12 residues. The germline CDR1 and CDR2 sequences are DFQATT and SNEGSKA (reference sequence). CDR3 loop: CSASVGVDGYTF. The CDR3 region has the DNA TGCAGTGCTAGTGTGGGGGTTGATGGCTACACCTTC.

This chain joins TRBV29-1 and TRBJ1-2, with D hard to call. In germline, CDR1 is SQVTM, CDR2 ANQGSEA. V lost 0 bases and J 4 bases, leaving 6 bases between the germline ends. This CDR3 contains 12 residues. The chain's CDR3 is CSVEERSYGYTF. The CDR3 bases are TGCAGCGTTGAAGAACGGTCCTATGGCTACACCTTC.

In its sample, this clonotype was seen a few times. The chain recombines TRBV20-1 with TRBJ2-1; TRBD1 agrees at 10 bases. Germline V gene data show CDR1 as DFQATT and CDR2 as SNEGSKA (reference sequence). Trimming took 5 bases from V and 4 from J; bases not matched to a gene: 5. This CDR3 has 14 residues. CDR3 residues: CSASGTGAYNEQFF. The CDR3 region has the DNA TGCAGTGCTTCCGGGACAGGGGCTTACAATGAGCAGTTCTTC.

This clonotype was counted at least ten times. V gene TRBV6-2 or TRBV6-3 combines with J gene TRBJ2-7; 8 positions match TRBD1. V shed 6 bases, J shed 0 bases, and the junction held 7 bases outside the gene matches. The germline V gene encodes CDR1 MNHEY and CDR2 SVGEGT. The length of the CDR3 is 15 residues. The CDR3 region is CASSRTGIGSYEQYF. CDR3 in DNA: TGTGCCAGCAGCCGGACAGGGATCGGCTCCTACGAGCAGTACTTC.

The rearrangement uses TRBV19 and TRBJ2-1; TRBD1 aligns across 10 bases. After removal of 6 bases from V and 2 bases from J, the junction contained 4 bases not matched to a gene. The CDR3 has 15 amino acids. Germline CDR1 LNHDA, CDR2 SQIVND (reference sequence). CDR3 DNA sequence: TGTGCCAGTAGCACCGGGACAGGGGCCTACAATGAGCAGTTCTTC. As protein: CASSTGTGAYNEQFF.

The chain combines TRBV10-3 with TRBJ2-1, with TRBD2 matching over 14 bases. Germline loops: CDR1 ENHRY, CDR2 SYGVKD. The CDR3 length is 15 residues. The V and J ends lost 4 bases and 7 bases, in that order; junction bases with no gene match: 3. CDR3 DNA: TGTGCCATCAGTGGGACTAGCGGGAGGATGAATGAGCAGTTCTTC. This gives the protein CAISGTSGRMNEQFF.

This clonotype was counted a few times. The chain carries TRBV12-3 or TRBV12-4 and TRBJ2-3, with 7 bases lining up with TRBD1. The J segment lost 1 base and the V segment lost 6 bases, leaving 10 bases of the junction unmatched. CDR3 length: 16 residues. The CDR3 here is CASSSDRAARTDTQYF. As DNA, the CDR3 is TGTGCCAGCAGCAGTGACAGGGCCGCGCGCACAGATACGCAGTATTTT.